Below are 24 T cell receptor beta chains sequenced from a single sample in a study of human T cells and chemical hapten exposure. As to time point: patch test 2, 6 weeks after DPC sensitization. Treatment specified: therapeutic diphenylcyclopropenone sensitization with weekly scalp DPC. TCRdb called the RACE reads again in MiXCR, with one record for every CDR3 protein. Altogether tens of thousands of distinct CDR3 sequences are present, 8.5% being singletons, with the ten largest covering around 3.3%. The sample was whole blood, taken in connection with sensitization to the hapten diphenylcyclopropenone (DPC). The receptors here all came from a woman in her fifties or sixties with alopecia areata. Some clones in this sample may be carry-over from other donors' samples.

For the CDR3, the DNA is TGTGCCAGCAGTTACCTCAACTCCTACGAGCAGTACTTC. This encodes CASSYLNSYEQYF. The V gene is TRBV6-6, the J gene TRBJ2-7, with unresolved D. The CDR3 runs 13 residues. Germline loops: CDR1 MNHNY, CDR2 SVGAGI (reference sequence). Trimming took 2 bases from V and 0 from J, leaving 5 bases between them.

This clonotype was seen a few times. The chain recombines TRBV27 with TRBJ1-1; D ambiguous. The CDR3 sequence is 13 residues long. Between the trimmed V and J ends, which lost 0 bases and 2 bases, there was a span of 4 bases. CDR1 is MNHEY and CDR2 is SMNVEV in the germline V gene (reference sequence). CDR3 sequence reads: CASSLSVNTEAFF. Written as DNA, the CDR3 is TGTGCCAGCAGTTTATCGGTTAACACTGAAGCTTTCTTT.

There are a few counts of this clonotype. The V gene is TRBV11-2, the J gene TRBJ2-5, with D hard to call. This CDR3 is built from 12 residues. The V gene's germline CDR1 is SGHAT and CDR2 FQNNGV. V was clipped by 4 bases and J by 5 bases, with 8 bases between them. The CDR3 loop is CASSSSYETQYF. CDR3 DNA sequence: TGTGCCAGCAGCTCGTCCTATGAGACCCAGTACTTC.

The chain links TRBV18 to TRBJ2-7; 7 nucleotides match TRBD1. V was clipped by 5 bases and J by 4 bases; unmatched bases: 8. CDR1 is KGHSH and CDR2 is LQKENI in the germline V gene. CDR3 length equals 14 residues. CDR3 sequence (DNA): TGTGCCAGCTCAACTGGACAGGTGAAGTACGAGCAGTACTTC. It codes for CASSTGQVKYEQYF.

V is TRBV5-4 and J is TRBJ2-2; 10 nucleotides line up with TRBD2. Germline V gene sequence: CDR1 SGHNT, CDR2 YYREEE (reference sequence). V dropped 1 base and J dropped 5; count of bases not matched to a gene: 11. The CDR3 spans 18 residues. As DNA, the CDR3 is TGTGCCAGCAGCTTGAGGGGTTGGGGACTAGCGTTTACCGGGGAGCTGTTTTTT. It encodes CASSLRGWGLAFTGELFF.

There are many counts of this clonotype. The genes are TRBV6-5 and TRBJ2-7, with TRBD1 matching 9 bases. Germline V gene sequence: CDR1 MNHEY, CDR2 SVGAGI. The CDR3 extends over 14 amino acids. Trimming cost V 8 bases and J 6 bases; bases outside gene matches: 11. Here the CDR3 DNA reads TGTGCCAGCTCTCCGGGACAGGGCTCTTTCGAGCAGTACTTC. Protein: CASSPGQGSFEQYF.

As regards this clonotype: A much larger clone is a single base away; this may be a read error. The final CDR3 position lacks the conserved phenylalanine or tryptophan, pointing to a likely read error. The rearrangement uses TRBV19 and TRBJ1-2, with a tentative D call TRBD1 (5 bases). The V and J ends lost 4 bases and 2 bases respectively, with 14 bases between them. Germline CDR1 reads LNHDA; CDR2 reads SQIVND (reference sequence). The CDR3 has 15 residues. This CDR3 reads CASSRGSGRNYGYTI. CDR3 DNA: TGTGCCAGTAGTAGGGGATCGGGACGGAACTATGGCTACACCATC.

The chain combines TRBV20-1 with TRBJ2-7; perhaps D is TRBD1 or TRBD2 (5 bases each). The CDR3 contains 12 residues. V was shortened by 3 bases and J by 2 bases, with 8 bases between the two germline ends. In germline, CDR1 is DFQATT, CDR2 SNEGSKA (reference sequence). CDR3 protein: CSARGVTYEQYF. The CDR3 DNA is TGCAGTGCTAGGGGGGTAACCTACGAGCAGTACTTC.

This clonotype was found many times. J is TRBJ1-5 and V is TRBV28; D is ambiguous. The CDR3 is 14 residues long. From germline, CDR1 is MDHEN and CDR2 SYDVKM. V was pared by 2 bases and J by 0 bases, with 5 bases between. CDR3 protein: CASSLRSSNQPQHF. The DNA for the CDR3 is TGTGCCAGCAGTTTAAGAAGTAGCAATCAGCCCCAGCATTTT.

The chain is built from TRBV7-9 and TRBJ1-1; 9 bases agree with TRBD1. Germline V CDR1 and CDR2: SEHNR, FQNEAQ (reference sequence). V dropped 6 bases and J dropped 4; count of bases not matched to a gene: 0. There are 12 residues in the CDR3. In nucleotides, the CDR3 is TGTGCCAGCAGACAGGGGGCCACTGAAGCTTTCTTT. This sequence encodes CASRQGATEAFF. Complete variable domain (other parts from reference TRBV7-9 and TRBJ1-1): DTGVSQNPRHKITKRGQNVTFRCDPISEHNRLYWYRQTLGQGPEFLTYFQNEAQLEKSRLLSDRFSAERPKGSFSTLEIQRTEQGDSAMYLCASRQGATEAFFGQGTRLTVV.

There are a few counts of this clonotype. J is TRBJ2-7 and V is TRBV9, with D perhaps TRBD2 (6 bases). The V end was cut by 3 bases, the J end by 4 bases, with 20 bases between. The V gene's germline CDR1 is SGDLS and CDR2 YYNGEE. The CDR3 has 16 amino acids. The CDR3 protein is CASSAEEGIGSYEQYF. The CDR3 region has the DNA TGTGCCAGCAGCGCCGAGGAGGGAATAGGGAGTTACGAGCAGTACTTC.

This clonotype has just a few counts. The chain links TRBV14 to TRBJ1-2; D unclear. The CDR3 is 15 residues long. CDR1 is SGHDN and CDR2 is FVKESK in the germline V gene. Trimming took off 0 bases at V and 2 bases at J, with 10 bases between the two ends. The CDR3 reads CASSQDSGSNYGYTF. The CDR3 bases are TGTGCCAGCAGCCAAGATAGTGGCAGCAACTATGGCTACACCTTC.

This clonotype was picked up many times. The chain employs TRBV6-6 and TRBJ1-2; 12 bases fit TRBD1. V lost 6 bases to trimming and J lost 4 bases; unmatched junction nucleotides: 3. Per germline, CDR1 MNHNY and CDR2 SVGAGI (reference sequence). The CDR3 runs 14 residues. Here the CDR3 DNA reads TGTGCCAGCAGATTGGGACAGGGGGCCTATGGCTACACCTTC. Protein product: CASRLGQGAYGYTF.

This clonotype was seen more than once but under ten times. The chain links TRBV7-9 to TRBJ1-3, with D hard to call. Germline V lookup: CDR1 SEHNR, CDR2 FQNEAQ (reference sequence). Trimming took off 5 bases at V and 1 base at J, with 9 bases between the two ends. The CDR3 loop spans 14 amino acids. CDR3 bases: TGTGCCAGCAGCCCTAGCCAATCTGGAAACACCATATATTTT. Protein: CASSPSQSGNTIYF.

This clonotype showed up just a few times. The V and J genes are TRBV9 and TRBJ2-5; weak D call: TRBD2 (7 bases). The CDR3 loop spans 15 amino acids. Germline values: CDR1 SGDLS, CDR2 YYNGEE. Trimming cost V 3 bases and J 5 bases, with 17 bases left between them. CDR3 sequence: CASSDRGANGETQYF. In DNA, the CDR3 is TGTGCCAGCAGCGATCGGGGGGCTAACGGGGAGACCCAGTACTTC.

This clonotype has just a few counts. The V gene is TRBV5-1, the J gene TRBJ2-1, with TRBD2 matching over 10 bases. This CDR3 is built from 18 residues. The germline gives CDR1 SGHRS, CDR2 YFSETQ. With 4 bases clipped from V and 8 bases from J, the junction kept 18 bases outside the gene matches. In nucleotides, the CDR3 is TGCGCCAGCAGCCCGGCCGTCATAAGAGCGGGGGGGCACGATGAGCAGTTCTTC. Translated, it gives CASSPAVIRAGGHDEQFF.

This sequence joins TRBV4-3 and TRBJ2-7; 7 bases line up with TRBD2. J gave up 3 bases and V 0 bases, and 5 bases lay outside the gene matches. The germline gives CDR1 LGHNA, CDR2 YSLEER. The CDR3 loop spans 15 amino acids. CDR3 sequence (DNA): TGCGCCAGCAGCCAAGATGGCAGCGGGGACTACGAGCAGTACTTC. It encodes CASSQDGSGDYEQYF.

A few counts support this clonotype. This chain's CDR3 is CASGTSGNTIYF. CDR3 DNA sequence: TGTGCCAGCGGGACCTCTGGAAACACCATATATTTT. The rearrangement joins TRBV6-6 to TRBJ1-3, with a weak D call TRBD1 (5 bases). V lost 8 bases, J lost 0 bases, and 5 bases lay in between. This CDR3 contains 12 residues. CDR1 is MNHNY, CDR2 SVGAGI, per germline (reference sequence).

This clonotype was seen repeatedly, ten times or more. The rearrangement uses TRBV6-5 and TRBJ2-7; tentative D call: TRBD1 (5 bases). The CDR3 has 15 residues. V was pared by 6 bases and J by 2 bases, with 17 bases between. From germline, CDR1 is MNHEY and CDR2 SVGAGI. CDR3 in amino acids: CASRADNSYPYEQYF. CDR3 DNA sequence: TGTGCCAGCAGGGCGGACAATTCATACCCCTACGAGCAGTACTTC.

The V and J genes are TRBV20-1 and TRBJ2-5; TRBD2 is a possible D gene (6 bases). Looked up from germline, CDR1 is DFQATT and CDR2 is SNEGSKA (reference sequence). Trimming cost V 2 bases and J 5 bases, with 9 bases left between them. The CDR3 consists of 12 residues. This CDR3 is CSARSGVETQYF. The CDR3 DNA is TGCAGTGCTAGATCGGGAGTCGAGACCCAGTACTTC.

This clonotype appeared many times. This chain joins TRBV28 and TRBJ1-5, with a possible D match to TRBD1 (6 bases). CDR3 length equals 14 residues. Germline V lookup: CDR1 MDHEN, CDR2 SYDVKM. V was trimmed by 3 bases and J by 7 bases, leaving 13 bases between them. The CDR3 DNA follows: TGTGCCAGCAGTTTTTTGGGGGCATGGCAGCCCCAGCATTTT. Residues: CASSFLGAWQPQHF.

The table lists this clonotype with many counts. The chain couples TRBV29-1 to TRBJ1-1; the D is unclear. This CDR3 spans 14 amino acids. CDR1 and CDR2 (germline): SQVTM, ANQGSEA. Deletions cut 2 bases from V and 3 bases from J, with 13 bases between. The CDR3 spells CSVELLLGDTEAFF. The DNA for the CDR3 is TGCAGCGTTGAACTCTTGCTCGGTGACACTGAAGCTTTCTTT.

CDR3 coding DNA: TGTGCCAGCAGTTTTCTGGCGGGAGACTCCTACGAGCAGTACTTC. Its protein product is CASSFLAGDSYEQYF. This chain connects TRBV28 to TRBJ2-7, with 7 positions matching TRBD2. The CDR3 is 15 amino acids. The junction had 5 bases not matched to a gene; V was cut back by 3 bases and J by 0 bases. Germline V gives CDR1 MDHEN, CDR2 SYDVKM.

The chain recombines TRBV7-2 with TRBJ2-3; D remains unclear. Germline-derived CDR1 and CDR2 are SGHTA and FQGNSA. Trimming left V 1 base short and J 4 bases short, with 9 bases between. The CDR3 loop spans 14 amino acids. The CDR3 loop is CASSLGFDADTQYF. The DNA of the CDR3 is TGTGCCAGCAGCTTAGGGTTCGACGCAGATACGCAGTATTTT. Supplemented by reference TRBV7-2 and TRBJ2-3, the full variable domain reads GAGVSQSPSNKVTEKGKDVELRCDPISGHTALYWYRQSLGQGLEFLIYFQGNSAPDKSGLPSDRFSAERTGGSVSTLTIQRTQQEDSAVYLCASSLGFDADTQYFGPGTRLTVL.